This passage covers 16 T cell receptor beta chains from one sample sequenced in a study of cytomegalovirus exposure and HLA in healthy donors. Use of 60 Vbeta and 13 Jbeta primers characterized the PCR. TCRdb's table, derived via immunoSEQ multiplex PCR, lists solely in-frame clones and lacks some. The sample consists of more than 95,000 clones, more than 60% of them appearing once. The sequencing input was PBMCs. The receptors stem from a male donor in good health and CMV-seronegative.

The chain recombines TRBV5-1 with TRBJ1-4; D is ambiguous. Per germline, CDR1 SGHRS and CDR2 YFSETQ. This CDR3 has 14 amino acids. Trimming shortened V by 5 bases and J by 0 bases, and 8 bases separated the two germline ends. The CDR3 DNA reads as TGCGCCAGCAGATTGACACCAACTAATGAAAAACTGTTTTTT. This encodes CASRLTPTNEKLFF.

The chain carries TRBV28 and TRBJ1-3; 7 nucleotides align to TRBD1. V shed 6 bases and J 3 bases; nucleotides not matched to a gene: 5. Germline loops: CDR1 MDHEN, CDR2 SYDVKM. The CDR3 has 14 residues. The CDR3 coding sequence is TGTGCCAGCAGCAAGGGGGCAGATGGAAACACCATATATTTT. Translated, it gives CASSKGADGNTIYF.

Only one count was recorded for this clone. This same CDR3 is encoded by further DNA sequences in the sample. The genes are TRBV5-1 and TRBJ1-2; TRBD1 might be the D (6 bases). Germline V gives CDR1 SGHRS, CDR2 YFSETQ. The V end was cut by 3 bases, the J end by 2 bases, with 8 bases between. This CDR3 is built from 13 residues. CDR3 DNA sequence: TGCGCCAGCAGCTCTACAGGGAACTATGGCTACACCTTC. Its protein product is CASSSTGNYGYTF.

This clone has more than one count but fewer than ten. Other nucleotide sequences in the sample specify the same CDR3. The CDR3 nucleotides read TGTGCCAGCGGGCGGAACACCGGGGAGCTGTTTTTT. Protein product: CASGRNTGELFF. The chain combines TRBV9 with TRBJ2-2; no clear D gene. Deletions cut 7 bases from V and 1 base from J, with 5 bases between. The CDR3 contains 12 residues. Germline-derived CDR1 and CDR2 are SGDLS and YYNGEE.

The chain has TRBV19 and TRBJ1-4; TRBD1 might be the D (6 bases). The CDR3 extends over 14 amino acids. Germline lookup yields CDR1 LNHDA and CDR2 SQIVND (reference sequence). V was pared by 4 bases and J by 7 bases, with 13 bases between. The CDR3 bases are TGTGCCAGTAGTAGGGGGCAGGAAGGTGAAAAACTGTTTTTT. Its protein is CASSRGQEGEKLFF.

V usage is TRBV5-1 and J usage is TRBJ2-2, with 8 bases that match TRBD1. V lost 2 bases and J lost 1; bases outside the gene matches: 4. Germline assignment: CDR1 SGHRS and CDR2 YFSETQ. The CDR3 is 16 amino acids. The CDR3 DNA follows: TGCGCCAGCAGCTTACCCGGGACAGGGAACACCGGGGAGCTGTTTTTT. This translates into CASSLPGTGNTGELFF.

This clone was seen only a few times. The V and J genes are TRBV6-4 and TRBJ2-4; D uncertain. The CDR3 runs 15 residues. V gave up 2 bases and J gave up 4 bases, with 12 bases separating them. Germline lookup yields CDR1 MRHNA and CDR2 SNTAGT. CDR3 bases: TGTGCCAGCAGTGACGCGGCGCATTTAAAAAACATTCAGTACTTC. It specifies CASSDAAHLKNIQYF.

Worth noting for this clone: Because the CDR3's place on the DNA is in doubt, the DNA is left out and the CDR3 is given as listed by TCRdb. The rearrangement uses TRBV30 and TRBJ2-2; the table calls TRBD2, which could not be checked here. Germline CDR1 and CDR2: GTSNPN and SVGIG (reference sequence). The CDR3 numbers 17 amino acids, ends counted. CDR3 amino acids: CAWSGRGGRRRAGELFF.

J is TRBJ1-3 and V is TRBV28; 7 bases match TRBD1. The CDR3 extends over 15 amino acids. Germline V lookup: CDR1 MDHEN, CDR2 SYDVKM. J was trimmed by 2 bases and V by 2 bases; bases with no gene match: 3. DNA of the CDR3: TGTGCCAGCAGTTTACAGACAGGGACTGGAAACACCATATATTTT. This gives the protein CASSLQTGTGNTIYF.

The chain employs TRBV28 and TRBJ2-5; maybe TRBD2 (5 bases). The end of the DNA fits TRBJ2-7 better, so the J call may be wrong. Germline loops: CDR1 MDHEN, CDR2 SYDVKM. This CDR3 contains 14 residues. Written as DNA, the CDR3 is TGTGCCAGCAGTTCCCCGGGATACTCCTACGAGCAGTACTTC. Its translation is CASSSPGYSYEQYF.

The V call is TRBV6-1, the J call TRBJ1-5; a weak D match, TRBD1 (6 bases). The CDR3 runs to 14 residues. Looked up from germline, CDR1 is MNHNS and CDR2 is SASEGT. Trimming removed 8 bases from V and 5 bases from J, with 16 bases in between. CDR3 in amino acids: CASSEQGWDQPQHF. CDR3 DNA: TGTGCCAGCTCTGAGCAGGGGTGGGATCAGCCCCAGCATTTT.

In its sample, this clone was seen a few times. This chain uses TRBV5-4 with TRBJ2-7, with 9 bases lining up with TRBD1. The V segment lost 4 bases and the J segment 5 bases; nucleotides outside the gene matches: 16. CDR1 SGHNT and CDR2 YYREEE come from the germline V gene (reference sequence). The CDR3 has 17 residues. Written as DNA, the CDR3 is TGTGCCAGCAGCCAAAGTGGGTCCCGGGACAGGGTTAACGAGCAGTACTTC. This codes for CASSQSGSRDRVNEQYF.

The chain joins TRBV6-6 to TRBJ2-7; D remains unclear. The CDR3 length is 14 residues. V lost 2 bases to trimming and J lost 0 bases, with 8 bases between them. Per the germline V gene, CDR1 is MNHNY and CDR2 is SVGAGI (reference sequence). CDR3 loop: CASSYGLTSYEQYF. CDR3 DNA: TGTGCCAGCAGTTACGGGCTTACCTCCTACGAGCAGTACTTC.

This clone was observed a handful of times. In DNA, the CDR3 is TGTGCCAGCAGCCAGAGCCGGGACAGTGAAGCTTTCTTT. Translation: CASSQSRDSEAFF. The chain joins TRBV4-2 to TRBJ1-1, with 7 bases lining up with TRBD1. Trimming cost V 3 bases and J 7 bases; bases outside gene matches: 5. CDR3 length equals 13 residues. Germline CDR1 is LGHNA and CDR2 is YNFKEQ.

This chain connects TRBV6-5 to TRBJ1-1; D is unclear. This CDR3 has 15 residues. Germline CDR1 MNHEY, CDR2 SVGAGI. Deletions cut 6 bases from V and 4 bases from J, with 18 bases between. The CDR3 reads CASRREGGGSTEAFF. DNA of the CDR3: TGTGCCAGCAGACGGGAGGGTGGAGGGAGCACTGAAGCTTTCTTT.

The rearrangement uses TRBV6-5 and TRBJ2-7; TRBD1 is a possible D gene (6 bases). The CDR3 spans 14 residues. V was cut by 9 bases and J by 1 base, with 16 bases left in between. Germline CDR1 and CDR2: MNHEY and SVGAGI. Here the CDR3 reads CASSQGFTSYEQYF. CDR3 DNA: TGTGCCAGTTCGCAGGGGTTTACGTCCTACGAGCAGTACTTC.